This entry lists 11 T cell receptor beta chains sequenced from one sample in a study of Ad26.COV2.S vaccination and SARS-CoV-2 variants. Treatment specified: about 20 received Ad26.COV2.S at low or high dose, single or two shots; about 5 received placebo; per-sample allocation not given. The study sampled participants on day 63 after the first vaccine or placebo injection. Data came from immunoSEQ multiplex PCR; TCRdb stores just in-frame clones and leaves some out. The data hold under 600,000 clones, with 80% to 90% observed a single time. Sequenced material: peripheral blood, taken in a trial of Ad26.COV2.S vaccine versus placebo. The receptor source for this set is a person aged 18-65 years who received the Ad26.COV2.S COVID-19 vaccine or a placebo.

The chain is built from TRBV6-6 and TRBJ1-5; the D is unclear. The V gene's germline CDR1 is MNHNY and CDR2 SVGAGI (reference sequence). V was cut by 8 bases and J by 0 bases, with 8 bases left in between. This CDR3 contains 13 residues. CDR3 coding DNA: TGTGCCAGCGGAGATTATAGCAATCAGCCCCAGCATTTT. This translates into CASGDYSNQPQHF.

This clone was seen a few times. The chain joins TRBV21-1 to TRBJ1-5; TRBD1 is taken as the D call from the table, unchecked against the DNA. TRBV21-1 is a pseudogene. This CDR3 is 15 amino acids long. The DNA for the CDR3 is TGTGCCAGCACCCGCAAAATACACAGCAATCAGCCCCAGCATTTT. Its protein is CASTRKIHSNQPQHF.

The rearrangement links TRBV3-1 (or the pseudogene TRBV3-2) to TRBJ1-1, with 10 bases identical to TRBD1. The germline V gene encodes CDR1 LGHDT and CDR2 YNNKEL (reference sequence). This CDR3 is built from 12 residues. V trimming: 4 bases; J trimming: 9 bases; junction bases outside the gene matches: 2. The CDR3 loop is CASSPDRGQAFF. The CDR3 DNA reads as TGTGCCAGCAGCCCAGACAGGGGGCAAGCTTTCTTT.

The J gene is TRBJ2-1, the V gene TRBV6-1; 11 bases line up with TRBD2. The germline gives CDR1 MNHNS, CDR2 SASEGT. V lost 1 base and J lost 4; bases outside the gene matches: 6. The CDR3 runs to 17 residues. CDR3 sequence reads: CASSEGTGTSGYNEQFF. CDR3 DNA sequence: TGTGCCAGCAGTGAAGGGACCGGGACTAGCGGATACAATGAGCAGTTCTTC.

The V call is TRBV19, the J call TRBJ2-2; no definite D call. Germline V CDR1 and CDR2: LNHDA, SQIVND (reference sequence). V was cut by 3 bases and J by 2 bases, with 7 bases left in between. This CDR3 contains 14 residues. In nucleotides, the CDR3 is TGTGCCAGTAGTATTGTGAGAAACACCGGGGAGCTGTTTTTT. Translation gives CASSIVRNTGELFF.

The V and J genes are TRBV4-1 and TRBJ2-7; TRBD2 might be the D (7 bases). V was pared by 4 bases and J by 4 bases, with 17 bases between. The CDR3 length is 15 residues. Looked up from germline, CDR1 is MGHRA and CDR2 is YSYEKL. CDR3 loop: CASSLGVGGLYEQYF. The CDR3 DNA is TGCGCCAGCAGCCTCGGGGTGGGGGGGCTGTACGAGCAGTACTTC.

The chain recombines TRBV19 with TRBJ1-5, with TRBD1 matching over 7 bases. J gave up 6 bases and V 5 bases, and 10 bases lay outside the gene matches. Germline CDR1 and CDR2: LNHDA and SQIVND (reference sequence). CDR3 size: 15 residues. The CDR3 region has the DNA TGTGCCAGTAGTCGGTCAGGGGGGGAAGGTCAGCCCCAGCATTTT. It translates to CASSRSGGEGQPQHF.

The chain couples TRBV7-8 to TRBJ1-1; D gene uncertain. The germline gives CDR1 SGHVS, CDR2 FQNEAQ. There are 14 residues in the CDR3. Trimming took 1 base from V and 4 from J, leaving 10 bases between them. As DNA, the CDR3 is TGTGCCAGCAGCTTAGGAGGGTTTATCACTGAAGCTTTCTTT. Its translation is CASSLGGFITEAFF.

In DNA, the CDR3 is TGCGCCAGCAGCTTTACAGGGAACGGGGCCAACGTCCTGACTTTC. Translated: CASSFTGNGANVLTF. The rearrangement links TRBV5-1 to TRBJ2-6; D might be TRBD1 (6 bases). Germline V lookup: CDR1 SGHRS, CDR2 YFSETQ. The CDR3 runs to 15 residues. V was pared by 2 bases and J by 4 bases, with 10 bases between.

The V gene is TRBV30, the J gene TRBJ1-5, with TRBD1 as a possible D gene (5 bases). V lost 2 bases, J lost 6 bases, and 17 bases lay in between. Germline V gene lookup returns CDR1 GTSNPN and CDR2 SVGIG (reference sequence). This CDR3 is built from 15 residues. CDR3 in amino acids: CAWSRGFAGGQPQHF. In DNA, the CDR3 is TGTGCCTGGAGTCGGGGGTTCGCTGGAGGTCAGCCCCAGCATTTT.

The chain is built from TRBV28 and TRBJ2-7, with D tentatively TRBD1 (6 bases). This CDR3 region has 15 residues. Trimming shortened V by 4 bases and J by 8 bases, and 21 bases separated the two germline ends. The germline gives CDR1 MDHEN, CDR2 SYDVKM. The CDR3 reads CASSSTDRRRGKQYF. The CDR3 DNA reads TGTGCCAGCAGTTCGACAGACAGGCGTCGGGGCAAGCAGTACTTC.